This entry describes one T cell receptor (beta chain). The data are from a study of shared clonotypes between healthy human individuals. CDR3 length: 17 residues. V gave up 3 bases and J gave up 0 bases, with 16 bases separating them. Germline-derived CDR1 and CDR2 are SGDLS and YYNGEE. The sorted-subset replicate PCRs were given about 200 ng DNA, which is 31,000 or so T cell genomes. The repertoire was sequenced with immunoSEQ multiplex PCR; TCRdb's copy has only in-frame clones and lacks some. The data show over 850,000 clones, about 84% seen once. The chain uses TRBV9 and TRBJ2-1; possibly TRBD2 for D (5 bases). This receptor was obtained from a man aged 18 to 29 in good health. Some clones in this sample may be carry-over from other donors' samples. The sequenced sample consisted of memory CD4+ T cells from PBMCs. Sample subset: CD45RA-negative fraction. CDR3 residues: CASSGQSGRSSYNEQFF. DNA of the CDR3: TGTGCCAGCAGCGGCCAAAGCGGTCGGAGCTCCTACAATGAGCAGTTCTTC.